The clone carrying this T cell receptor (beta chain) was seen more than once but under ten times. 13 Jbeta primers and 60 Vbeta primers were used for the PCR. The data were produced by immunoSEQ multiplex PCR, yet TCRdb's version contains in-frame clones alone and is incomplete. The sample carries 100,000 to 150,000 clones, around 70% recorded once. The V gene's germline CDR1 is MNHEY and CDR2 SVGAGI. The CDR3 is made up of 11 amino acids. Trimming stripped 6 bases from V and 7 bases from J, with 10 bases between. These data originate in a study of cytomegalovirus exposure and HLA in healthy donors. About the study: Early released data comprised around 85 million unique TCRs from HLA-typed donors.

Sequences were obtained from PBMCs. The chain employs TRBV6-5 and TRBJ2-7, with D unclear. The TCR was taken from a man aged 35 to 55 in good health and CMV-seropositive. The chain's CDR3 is CASSPGWEQYF. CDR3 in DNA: TGTGCCAGCAGCCCCGGTTGGGAGCAGTACTTC.